This is a list of T cell receptor beta chains from one sample in a study of neurological immune-mediated disorders. TCRdb recomputed calls from the 5' RACE reads with MiXCR, one row per CDR3 protein. The table has fewer than 80,000 distinct CDR3 sequences, 4% to 6% seen once; the top ten hold 3.4%. Source material: PBMCs. Source of these receptors: a woman aged 45-65 years with multiple sclerosis. CDR3s include the opening cysteine and the closing phenylalanine or tryptophan. Each record gives: clone size, V gene, D gene, J gene, CDR3 DNA, CDR3 protein. D genes are given only for firm matches. Clone size is shown for a subset of rows, as once, few, many or a class of expanded clone.

many	TRBV10-3	NA	TRBJ2-3	TGTGCCATCAGTGTTGCAGGGAACACAGATACGCAGTATTTT	CAISVAGNTDTQYF
many	TRBV6-2/TRBV6-3	NA	TRBJ2-4	TGTGCCAGCAGTTACTCGGGGGGCATTCAGTACTTC	CASSYSGGIQYF
NA	TRBV15	NA	TRBJ1-1	TGTGCCACCAGCAGAGAGCAGGGTGTGATGAGGGCTTTCTTT	CATSREQGVMRAFF
many	TRBV4-3	NA	TRBJ1-1	TGCGCCAGCAGCCAAGATGGGACCTCGGGGGCCCTGAACACTGAAGCTTTCTTT	CASSQDGTSGALNTEAFF
many	TRBV28	TRBD1	TRBJ2-7	TGTGCCAGCAGTTCACCAGGGGGTTTTTACGAGCAGTACTTC	CASSSPGGFYEQYF
many	TRBV10-3	NA	TRBJ2-2	TGTGCCATCAGGGCGGGCTCATCCACCGGGGAGCTGTTTTTT	CAIRAGSSTGELFF
many	TRBV14	TRBD2	TRBJ2-1	TGTGCCAGCAGCCAACCCCTAGCGGGGGGGCTCGATGAGCAGTTCTTC	CASSQPLAGGLDEQFF
many	TRBV6-2/TRBV6-3	NA	TRBJ2-6	TGTGCCAGCATCGAAGCGACTGGGGCCAACGTCCTGACTTTC	CASIEATGANVLTF
many	TRBV9	TRBD2	TRBJ2-5	TGTGCCAGCAGCGTCGCTAGCGGGGACGAGACCCAGTACTTC	CASSVASGDETQYF
many	TRBV5-1	NA	TRBJ2-7	TGCGCCAGCAGCACGGCGGGTCCCTACGAGCAGTACTTC	CASSTAGPYEQYF
many	TRBV7-6	NA	TRBJ2-1	TGTGCCAGCAGCCCACGGGGGAGCCCGGATGAGCAGTTCTTC	CASSPRGSPDEQFF
many	TRBV7-2	NA	TRBJ2-5	TGTGCCAGCAGCTACGGCAGGGGAGGGAAAGAGACCCAGTACTTC	CASSYGRGGKETQYF
few	TRBV5-1	NA	TRBJ1-1	TGCGCCAGCAGCCTCAGCGGTGAAGCTTTCTTT	CASSLSGEAFF
many	TRBV7-2	NA	TRBJ2-7	TGTGCCAGCAGCTTAGGTCTAGGGACCGAGCAGTACTTC	CASSLGLGTEQYF
many	TRBV5-1	TRBD2	TRBJ2-5	TGCGCCAGCAGCTTGGTCGGGGGGGGTATTCAAGAGACCCAGTACTTC	CASSLVGGGIQETQYF
few	TRBV5-1	NA	TRBJ1-2	TGCGCCAGCAGCTCCGACGGAGTTCTCTCCCTCTATGGCTACACCTTC	CASSSDGVLSLYGYTF
many	TRBV28	NA	TRBJ1-5	TGTGCCAGCAGTAGGGATTATAGCAATCAGCCCCAGCATTTT	CASSRDYSNQPQHF
many	TRBV12-3/TRBV12-4	TRBD2	TRBJ2-5	TGTGCCAGCAGTCGGACTAGCGGGGGGGAGGAGACCCAGTACTTC	CASSRTSGGEETQYF
many	TRBV6-2/TRBV6-3	NA	TRBJ2-1	TGTGCCAGCCTTAGCGGATCAATTTTAAATGAGCAGTTCTTC	CASLSGSILNEQFF
few	TRBV7-2	TRBD2	TRBJ2-1	TGTGCCAGCAGCCCCCAGGGAGGGTACAATGAGCAGTTCTTC	CASSPQGGYNEQFF